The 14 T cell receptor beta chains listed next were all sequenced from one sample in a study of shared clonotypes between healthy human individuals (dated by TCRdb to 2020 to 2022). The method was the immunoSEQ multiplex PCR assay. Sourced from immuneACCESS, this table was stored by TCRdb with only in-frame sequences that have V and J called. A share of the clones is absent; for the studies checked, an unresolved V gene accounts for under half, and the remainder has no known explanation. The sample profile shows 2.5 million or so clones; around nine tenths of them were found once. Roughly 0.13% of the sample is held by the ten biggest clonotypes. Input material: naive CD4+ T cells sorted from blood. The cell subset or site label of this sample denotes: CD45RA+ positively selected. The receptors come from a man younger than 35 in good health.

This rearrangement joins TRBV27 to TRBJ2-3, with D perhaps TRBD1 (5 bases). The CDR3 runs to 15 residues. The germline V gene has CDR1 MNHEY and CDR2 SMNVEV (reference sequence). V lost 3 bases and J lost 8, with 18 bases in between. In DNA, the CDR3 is TGTGCCAGCAGTTTTTACCCCATCCATGGGGCTACGCAGTATTTT. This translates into CASSFYPIHGATQYF.

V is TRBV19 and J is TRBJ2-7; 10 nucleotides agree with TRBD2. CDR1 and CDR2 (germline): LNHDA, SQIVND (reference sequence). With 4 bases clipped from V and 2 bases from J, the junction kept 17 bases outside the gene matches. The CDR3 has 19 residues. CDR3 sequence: CASSKIRTSGAGPPYEQYF. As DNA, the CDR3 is TGTGCCAGTAGTAAAATACGGACTAGCGGAGCGGGCCCTCCCTACGAGCAGTACTTC.

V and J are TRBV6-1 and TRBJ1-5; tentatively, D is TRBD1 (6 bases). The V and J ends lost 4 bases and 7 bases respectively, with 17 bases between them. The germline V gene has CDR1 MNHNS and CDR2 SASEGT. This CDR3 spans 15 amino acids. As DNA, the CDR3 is TGTGCCAGCAGTGTTGGGCAGGGGAAAGACCAGCCCCAGCATTTT. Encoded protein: CASSVGQGKDQPQHF.

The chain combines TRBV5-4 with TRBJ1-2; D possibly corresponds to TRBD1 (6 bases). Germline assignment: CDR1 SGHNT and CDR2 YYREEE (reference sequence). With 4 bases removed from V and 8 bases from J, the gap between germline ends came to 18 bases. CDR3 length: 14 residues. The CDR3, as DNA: TGTGCCAGCAGCCCGACAGGATGGGTAGGAGGCTACACCTTC. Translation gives CASSPTGWVGGYTF.

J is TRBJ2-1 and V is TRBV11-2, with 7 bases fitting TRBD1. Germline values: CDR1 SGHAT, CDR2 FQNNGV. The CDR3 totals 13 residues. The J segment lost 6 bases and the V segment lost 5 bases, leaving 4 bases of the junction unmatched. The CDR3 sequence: CASSHTGANEQFF. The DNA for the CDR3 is TGTGCCAGCAGCCATACAGGGGCCAATGAGCAGTTCTTC. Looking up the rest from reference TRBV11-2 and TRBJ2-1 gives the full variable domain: EAGVAQSPRYKIIEKRQSVAFWCNPISGHATLYWYQQILGQGPKLLIQFQNNGVVDDSQLPKDRFSAERLKGVDSTLKIQPAKLEDSAVYLCASSHTGANEQFFGPGTRLTVL.

This chain's CDR3 is CASSPTGEVRETQYF. CDR3 nucleotides: TGCGCCAGCAGCCCGACAGGTGAAGTGAGAGAGACCCAGTACTTC. The genes are TRBV5-1 and TRBJ2-5, with TRBD1 as a possible D gene (6 bases). The V gene's germline CDR1 is SGHRS and CDR2 YFSETQ. The length of the CDR3 is 15 residues. Trimming removed 4 bases at V and 4 bases at J, with 17 bases between.

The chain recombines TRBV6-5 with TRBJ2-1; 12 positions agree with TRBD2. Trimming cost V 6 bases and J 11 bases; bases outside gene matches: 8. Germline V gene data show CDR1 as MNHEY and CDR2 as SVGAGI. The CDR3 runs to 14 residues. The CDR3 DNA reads TGTGCCAGCAGGGATACCGGACTAGCGGGAAAGCAGTTCTTC. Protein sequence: CASRDTGLAGKQFF.

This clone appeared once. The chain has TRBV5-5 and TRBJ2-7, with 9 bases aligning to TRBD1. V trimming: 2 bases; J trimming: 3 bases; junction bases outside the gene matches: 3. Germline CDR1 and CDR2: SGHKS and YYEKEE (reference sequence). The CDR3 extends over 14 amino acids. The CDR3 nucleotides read TGTGCCAGCAGCTTCGGACAGGGGATCTACGAGCAGTACTTC. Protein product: CASSFGQGIYEQYF. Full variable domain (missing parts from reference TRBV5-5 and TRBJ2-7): DAGVTQSPTHLIKTRGQQVTLRCSPISGHKSVSWYQQVLGQGPQFIFQYYEKEERGRGNFPDRFSARQFPNYSSELNVNALLLGDSALYLCASSFGQGIYEQYFGPGTRLTVT.

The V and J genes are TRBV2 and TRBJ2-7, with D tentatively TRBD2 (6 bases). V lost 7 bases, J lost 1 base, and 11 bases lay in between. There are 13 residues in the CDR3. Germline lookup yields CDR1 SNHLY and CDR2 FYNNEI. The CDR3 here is CASTWEVSYEQYF. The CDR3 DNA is TGTGCCAGCACGTGGGAGGTTTCCTACGAGCAGTACTTC.

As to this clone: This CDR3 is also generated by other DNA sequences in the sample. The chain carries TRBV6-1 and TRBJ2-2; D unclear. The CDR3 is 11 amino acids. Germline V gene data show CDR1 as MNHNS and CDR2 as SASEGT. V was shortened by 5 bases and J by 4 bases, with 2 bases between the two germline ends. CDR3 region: CASSSTGELFF. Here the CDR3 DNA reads TGTGCCAGCAGTTCCACCGGGGAGCTGTTTTTT.

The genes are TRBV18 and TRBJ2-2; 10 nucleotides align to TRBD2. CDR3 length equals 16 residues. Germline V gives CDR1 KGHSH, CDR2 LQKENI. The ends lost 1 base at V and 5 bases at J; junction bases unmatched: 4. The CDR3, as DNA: TGTGCCAGCTCACCACTAGCGGGAGGCCAAACCGGGGAGCTGTTTTTT. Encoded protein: CASSPLAGGQTGELFF.

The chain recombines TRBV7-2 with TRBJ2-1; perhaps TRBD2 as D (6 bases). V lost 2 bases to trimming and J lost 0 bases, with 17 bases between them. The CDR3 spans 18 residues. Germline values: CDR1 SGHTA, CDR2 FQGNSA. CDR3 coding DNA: TGTGCCAGCAGCTTATTTGGTAGCGGAACCAGCTCCTACAATGAGCAGTTCTTC. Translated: CASSLFGSGTSSYNEQFF.

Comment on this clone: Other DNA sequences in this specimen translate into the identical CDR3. The CDR3 loop is CASSRTYEQYF. The CDR3 DNA reads as TGTGCCAGCAGTCGCACCTACGAGCAGTACTTC. This chain connects TRBV7-8 to TRBJ2-7; D unresolved. This CDR3 is 11 amino acids long. V lost 6 bases, J lost 2 bases, and 5 bases lay in between. CDR1 is SGHVS, CDR2 FQNEAQ, per germline.

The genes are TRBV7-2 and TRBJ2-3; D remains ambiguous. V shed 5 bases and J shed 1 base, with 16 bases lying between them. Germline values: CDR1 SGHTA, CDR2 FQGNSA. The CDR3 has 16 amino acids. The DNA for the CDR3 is TGTGCCAGCAGCCCACCCGGGTACCGGGGCACAGATACGCAGTATTTT. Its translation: CASSPPGYRGTDTQYF. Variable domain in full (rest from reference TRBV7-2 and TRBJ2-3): GAGVSQSPSNKVTEKGKDVELRCDPISGHTALYWYRQSLGQGLEFLIYFQGNSAPDKSGLPSDRFSAERTGGSVSTLTIQRTQQEDSAVYLCASSPPGYRGTDTQYFGPGTRLTVL.